This TCR beta chain emerged from a study of technical replicates of blood from a handful of donors. V gave up 0 bases and J gave up 3 bases; unmatched junction bases: 4. The length of the CDR3 is 15 residues. Germline CDR1 is SGHRS and CDR2 is YFSETQ. Repertoires were generated with immunoSEQ multiplex PCR, while TCRdb's copy carries only in-frame clones and drops some. The sample holds 15,000 or so clones, approximately 87% seen once. The chain recombines TRBV5-1 with TRBJ2-7; 9 bases fit TRBD1. This clonotype originated in a human donor in good health. Material for sequencing was PBMCs. CDR3 sequence (DNA): TGCGCCAGCAGCTTGGAACCGGGACAGGGCTACGAGCAGTACTTC. Its translation: CASSLEPGQGYEQYF.